A single sample gave rise to the 22 T cell receptor beta chains below, sequenced in a study of graft-versus-host responses after intestinal transplantation. Stated time point: postoperative day 105 after intestinal transplantation (dayNNNN = postoperative day). Repertoires were generated with immunoSEQ multiplex PCR, while TCRdb's copy carries only in-frame clones and drops some. This table holds 9,500 to 14,000 clones, roughly nine tenths found once. The sequences come from PBMCs, collected 105 days after intestinal transplantation. The receptors here all came from a human patient who received an intestinal transplant, so some T cells may come from the graft donor.

The rearrangement uses TRBV19 and TRBJ1-1; D is undetermined. V lost 8 bases and J lost 4, with 14 bases in between. Germline V lookup: CDR1 LNHDA, CDR2 SQIVND (reference sequence). The CDR3 loop spans 13 amino acids. The CDR3 sequence: CASRPSSSTEAFF. In nucleotides, the CDR3 is TGTGCCAGTCGACCCAGTTCTTCCACTGAAGCTTTCTTT.

The chain couples TRBV2 to TRBJ2-1; TRBD1 matches 7 bases. V was pared by 6 bases and J by 3 bases, with 5 bases of the junction left unmatched. This CDR3 spans 14 amino acids. Germline V lookup: CDR1 SNHLY, CDR2 FYNNEI. The chain's CDR3 is CASSEQGFYNEQFF. The CDR3 coding sequence is TGTGCCAGCAGCGAACAGGGGTTCTACAATGAGCAGTTCTTC.

The chain couples TRBV7-6 to TRBJ2-3; D unresolved. Deletions cut 1 base from V and 5 bases from J, with 7 bases between. The CDR3 totals 13 residues. Per germline, CDR1 SGHVS and CDR2 FNYEAQ. The CDR3 DNA reads TGTGCCAGCAGCTTAGTTTCGGGAGATACGCAGTATTTT. It is translated as CASSLVSGDTQYF.

This clone was counted a few times. The chain couples TRBV4-2 to TRBJ2-1, with 8 nucleotides matching TRBD1. Germline lookup yields CDR1 LGHNA and CDR2 YNFKEQ. V trimming: 6 bases; J trimming: 4 bases; junction bases outside the gene matches: 11. This CDR3 spans 16 amino acids. CDR3 sequence: CASRPTGVGLYNEQFF. The DNA for the CDR3 is TGTGCCAGCAGACCGACAGGGGTCGGGTTATACAATGAGCAGTTCTTC.

This chain connects TRBV5-1 to TRBJ2-3; 14 bases are shared with TRBD2. CDR3 length: 16 amino acids. Unmatched junction bases numbered 4, after V lost 4 bases and J lost 3 bases. CDR1 and CDR2 from the germline V gene are SGHRS and YFSETQ. DNA for the CDR3: TGCGCCAGCAGCCCCGGACTAGCGGGGGGAACAGATACGCAGTATTTT. Its protein product is CASSPGLAGGTDTQYF.

The V call is TRBV7-6, the J call TRBJ2-5, with 8 bases matching TRBD1. The CDR3 runs 14 residues. The V gene end was trimmed by 6 bases and the J gene end by 2 bases; junction bases not matched to a gene: 5. The germline CDR1 and CDR2 sequences are SGHVS and FNYEAQ. CDR3 sequence: CASRSRQGQETQYF. The CDR3 nucleotides are TGTGCCAGCAGGAGCCGACAGGGGCAAGAGACCCAGTACTTC. The full variable domain, with the rest looked up from reference TRBV7-6 and TRBJ2-5, is GAGVSQSPRYKVTKRGQDVALRCDPISGHVSLYWYRQALGQGPEFLTYFNYEAQQDKSGLPNDRFSAERPEGSISTLTIQRTEQRDSAMYRCASRSRQGQETQYFGPGTRLLVL.

The chain combines TRBV15 with TRBJ2-2; D remains unclear. Per germline, CDR1 LNHNV and CDR2 YYDKDF (reference sequence). The CDR3 covers 12 residues. Deletions cut 4 bases from V and 5 bases from J, with 5 bases between. The CDR3 DNA is TGTGCCACCAGCACCCGAACCGGGGAGCTGTTTTTT. Residues: CATSTRTGELFF. The whole variable domain, remainder taken from reference TRBV15 and TRBJ2-2, is DAMVIQNPRYQVTQFGKPVTLSCSQTLNHNVMYWYQQKSSQAPKLLFHYYDKDFNNEADTPDNFQSRRPNTSFCFLDIRSPGLGDTAMYLCATSTRTGELFFGEGSRLTVL.

The chain carries TRBV6-5 and TRBJ1-3, with D hard to call. Germline CDR1 reads MNHEY; CDR2 reads SVGAGI. Between the trimmed V and J ends, which lost 0 bases and 0 bases, there was a span of 6 bases. The CDR3 runs to 15 residues. CDR3 nucleotide sequence: TGTGCCAGCAGTTACTCGGAGGGCTCTGGAAACACCATATATTTT. It specifies CASSYSEGSGNTIYF.

This clone was recorded once. The chain uses TRBV14 and TRBJ2-5, with TRBD2 identical over 7 bases. J gave up 2 bases and V 0 bases, and 6 bases lay outside the gene matches. This CDR3 contains 16 residues. Germline V CDR1 and CDR2: SGHDN, FVKESK. DNA for the CDR3: TGTGCCAGCAGCCAAGATTCCCTAGCGGTACAAGAGACCCAGTACTTC. Residues: CASSQDSLAVQETQYF.

This clone was counted a few times. Only one base separates this from a far larger clonotype, so it likely reflects a read error. The rearrangement joins TRBV13 to TRBJ2-3, with no clear D. The CDR3 has 13 residues. Germline V gives CDR1 PRHDT, CDR2 FYEKMQ (reference sequence). The CDR3 coding sequence is TGTGCCTGCAGCTTAGTCAGGACAGATACGCAGTATTTT. Amino acid sequence: CACSLVRTDTQYF.

The chain carries TRBV6-5 and TRBJ2-3; D is unclear. This CDR3 region has 13 residues. Germline CDR1 reads MNHEY; CDR2 reads SVGAGI. The germline V and J ends were trimmed by 2 bases and 0 bases, with 3 bases remaining between them. CDR3 sequence (DNA): TGTGCCAGCAGTTACGATAGCACAGATACGCAGTATTTT. It specifies CASSYDSTDTQYF.

V usage is TRBV5-1 and J usage is TRBJ1-1, with D unresolved. Germline V CDR1 and CDR2: SGHRS, YFSETQ. CDR3 length equals 13 residues. Trimming took 5 bases from V and 6 from J, leaving 14 bases between them. The CDR3 protein is CASSTTALAEAFF. CDR3 nucleotide sequence: TGCGCCAGCAGTACGACCGCCTTGGCTGAAGCTTTCTTT. Variable domain in full (rest from reference TRBV5-1 and TRBJ1-1): KAGVTQTPRYLIKTRGQQVTLSCSPISGHRSVSWYQQTPGQGLQFLFEYFSETQRNKGNFPGRFSGRQFSNSRSEMNVSTLELGDSALYLCASSTTALAEAFFGQGTRLTVV.

This chain connects TRBV29-1 to TRBJ2-1; 8 positions match TRBD1. The V gene's germline CDR1 is SQVTM and CDR2 ANQGSEA. J lost 3 bases, V lost 5 bases, and 6 bases had no gene match. This CDR3 spans 14 amino acids. Here the CDR3 reads CSVPGTGLYNEQFF. Written as DNA, the CDR3 is TGCAGCGTTCCAGGGACAGGTCTCTACAATGAGCAGTTCTTC.

This sequence joins TRBV5-1 and TRBJ2-3, with TRBD2 identical over 7 bases. The CDR3 has 14 amino acids. Per the germline V gene, CDR1 is SGHRS and CDR2 is YFSETQ. J lost 0 bases, V lost 2 bases, and 0 bases had no gene match. The CDR3 DNA is TGCGCCAGCAGCTTAGCGGGGAGCACAGATACGCAGTATTTT. This gives the protein CASSLAGSTDTQYF.

J is TRBJ2-7 and V is TRBV7-2; no clear D. Germline lookup yields CDR1 SGHTA and CDR2 FQGNSA. Trimming left V 2 bases short and J 8 bases short, with 13 bases between. The CDR3 sequence is 13 residues long. The CDR3 loop is CASSLSAPPKQYF. For the CDR3, the DNA is TGTGCCAGCAGCTTATCCGCCCCCCCCAAGCAGTACTTC.

The chain links TRBV10-2 to TRBJ2-7, with D possibly being TRBD2 (6 bases). Germline V gene lookup returns CDR1 WSHSY and CDR2 SAAADI. The ends were cut back, 1 base at V and 2 bases at J, with 9 bases in the middle. The CDR3 is 14 residues long. The DNA of the CDR3 is TGCGCCAGCAGTGAGTTTGGGGGGACCTACGAGCAGTACTTC. Translating gives CASSEFGGTYEQYF.

This clone has a handful of counts. V gene TRBV6-6 combines with J gene TRBJ1-4; 7 bases are shared with TRBD1. Germline values: CDR1 MNHNY, CDR2 SVGAGI (reference sequence). V lost 4 bases, J lost 10 bases, and 15 bases stayed unmatched. This CDR3 contains 16 residues. Written as DNA, the CDR3 is TGTGCCAGCAGTTCGCCTTCAAGGGGGCTCCGAATAAAACTGTTTTTT. It is translated as CASSSPSRGLRIKLFF.

This chain uses TRBV30 with TRBJ1-1; perhaps TRBD1 as D (5 bases). In germline, CDR1 is GTSNPN, CDR2 SVGIG (reference sequence). The germline V and J ends were trimmed by 4 bases and 4 bases, with 16 bases remaining between them. The length of the CDR3 is 14 residues. This CDR3 is CAWMSLREGTEAFF. CDR3 in DNA: TGTGCCTGGATGAGCCTCAGGGAGGGCACTGAAGCTTTCTTT.

The V and J genes are TRBV14 and TRBJ1-6; D is possibly TRBD1 (5 bases). The germline V gene has CDR1 SGHDN and CDR2 FVKESK. Trimming cost V 0 bases and J 9 bases, with 12 bases left between them. The CDR3 sequence is 15 residues long. The CDR3 spells CASSQEGQGRSPLHF. The CDR3 coding sequence is TGTGCCAGCAGCCAAGAAGGGCAGGGTCGTTCACCCCTCCACTTT.

The chain combines TRBV12-5 with TRBJ2-1; D unclear. The CDR3 runs to 12 residues. The V end was cut by 2 bases, the J end by 8 bases, with 7 bases between. From germline, CDR1 is LGHNT and CDR2 FRNRAP. CDR3 sequence reads: CASGLFLDEQFF. CDR3 in DNA: TGTGCTAGTGGTTTGTTCTTAGATGAGCAGTTCTTC.

The chain combines TRBV25-1 with TRBJ2-7; D may match TRBD1 or TRBD2 (5 bases each). Germline values: CDR1 MGHDK, CDR2 SYGVNS. Trimming cost V 4 bases and J 2 bases, with 12 bases left between them. This CDR3 region has 14 residues. The CDR3: CASSGRDRPYEQYF. Here the CDR3 DNA reads TGTGCCAGCAGTGGCCGGGACCGGCCCTACGAGCAGTACTTC.

In this sample, this clone turned up a few times. J is TRBJ2-2 and V is TRBV19; 10 nucleotides line up with TRBD2. Looked up from germline, CDR1 is LNHDA and CDR2 is SQIVND (reference sequence). The CDR3 is made up of 16 amino acids. V gave up 6 bases and J gave up 3 bases; unmatched junction bases: 7. This CDR3 is CASRPLSGGDTGELFF. The DNA of the CDR3 is TGTGCCAGTAGGCCATTGAGCGGGGGGGACACCGGGGAGCTGTTTTTT.